A single sample gave rise to the 25 T cell receptor beta chains below, sequenced in a study of shared clonotypes between healthy human individuals. Produced via immunoSEQ multiplex PCR; TCRdb's table is partial and in-frame only. The table lists 2,500,000 or so clones, roughly 92% of them singletons. The material sequenced was naive CD4+ T cells from PBMCs. The sample's subset: CD45RA+ positively selected. The origin of the receptors is a man between 18 and 35 years old in good health. Some clones in this sample may be carry-over from other donors' samples.

V and J are TRBV4-3 and TRBJ2-7, with 9 nucleotides matching TRBD1. V dropped 4 bases and J dropped 5; count of bases not matched to a gene: 9. Germline V CDR1 and CDR2: LGHNA, YSLEER. The CDR3 is 15 residues long. In DNA form, the CDR3 reads TGCGCCAGCAGCCCGGAAGACAGGGGGGGAAACGAGCAGTACTTC. Protein sequence: CASSPEDRGGNEQYF.

V is TRBV11-3 and J is TRBJ2-2; 9 nucleotides agree with TRBD2. V was clipped by 5 bases and J by 5 bases; unmatched bases: 12. Germline CDR1 SGHNT, CDR2 YENEEA. The length of the CDR3 is 17 residues. CDR3: CASSPGGSGRNTGELFF. CDR3 nucleotide sequence: TGTGCCAGCAGCCCCGGGGGTAGCGGGAGAAATACCGGGGAGCTGTTTTTT.

The V and J genes are TRBV5-1 and TRBJ2-2, with a possible D match to TRBD2 (5 bases). CDR3 length: 14 residues. V dropped 5 bases and J dropped 1 base, with 9 bases sitting between them. Germline V gives CDR1 SGHRS, CDR2 YFSETQ. CDR3 sequence reads: CASRTTLNTGELFF. The CDR3 coding sequence is TGCGCCAGCAGGACTACTTTGAACACCGGGGAGCTGTTTTTT.

This clone was found once. The rearrangement joins TRBV7-8 to TRBJ1-2; D unclear. CDR1 and CDR2 (germline): SGHVS, FQNEAQ. The ends were cut back, 5 bases at V and 4 bases at J, with 17 bases in the middle. This CDR3 spans 15 amino acids. CDR3 DNA sequence: TGTGCCAGCAGCCTCCGCGCCCCGACGGGCTATGGCTACACCTTC. As protein: CASSLRAPTGYGYTF.

The rearrangement links TRBV30 to TRBJ2-5; the D gene could be TRBD1 or TRBD2 (5 bases each). Germline CDR1 is GTSNPN and CDR2 is SVGIG (reference sequence). The V gene lost 5 bases and the J gene lost 4 bases, with 11 bases spanning the gap. This CDR3 region has 12 residues. Written as DNA, the CDR3 is TGTGCCTGGGGTCGGGACGGAGAGACCCAGTACTTC. It is translated as CAWGRDGETQYF.

The J gene is TRBJ1-1, the V gene TRBV25-1, with D unclear. Germline CDR1 is MGHDK and CDR2 is SYGVNS. V was trimmed by 7 bases and J by 5 bases, leaving 14 bases between them. The CDR3 has 13 amino acids. The CDR3 reads CASTQKTGTEAFF. CDR3 DNA sequence: TGTGCCAGCACACAGAAAACGGGGACTGAAGCTTTCTTT.

This chain links TRBV7-2 with TRBJ1-1, with a tentative D call TRBD1 (6 bases). CDR1 and CDR2 (germline): SGHTA, FQGNSA. There are 16 residues in the CDR3. Deletions cut 5 bases from V and 3 bases from J, with 19 bases between. CDR3 sequence: CASSPQLGGRYTEAFF. The CDR3 bases are TGTGCCAGCAGCCCCCAATTGGGGGGGCGGTACACTGAAGCTTTCTTT.

This chain links TRBV7-9 with TRBJ2-7; 9 nucleotides match TRBD2. The CDR3 contains 18 residues. Germline-derived CDR1 and CDR2 are SEHNR and FQNEAQ (reference sequence). J gave up 0 bases and V 2 bases, and 11 bases lay outside the gene matches. DNA for the CDR3: TGTGCCAGCAGCTTAAGAGGACTAGCGACTCTAAGCTCCTACGAGCAGTACTTC. Its protein is CASSLRGLATLSSYEQYF.

This chain uses TRBV18 with TRBJ2-5, with D perhaps given as TRBD1 or TRBD2 (5 bases each). The CDR3 is made up of 14 amino acids. V was cut by 3 bases and J by 7 bases, with 15 bases left in between. CDR1 and CDR2 from the germline V gene are KGHSH and LQKENI. Here the CDR3 DNA reads TGTGCCAGCTCACCGGTCAGGGAGAAGGGGACCCAGTACTTC. Translated, it gives CASSPVREKGTQYF.

V and J are TRBV4-1 and TRBJ1-4; a possible D gene is TRBD1 (6 bases). CDR3 length: 14 amino acids. V was clipped by 5 bases and J by 8 bases, with 15 bases between them. Germline CDR1 reads MGHRA; CDR2 reads YSYEKL. CDR3 sequence: CASSKGGVREKLFF. As DNA, the CDR3 is TGCGCCAGCAGCAAGGGGGGAGTACGGGAAAAACTGTTTTTT.

V gene TRBV4-2 combines with J gene TRBJ2-7; D is unclear. Germline CDR1 reads LGHNA; CDR2 reads YNFKEQ. The germline V and J ends were trimmed by 0 bases and 10 bases, with 7 bases remaining between them. The length of the CDR3 is 11 residues. CDR3 residues: CASSQDGPQYF. The CDR3 DNA sequence: TGTGCCAGCAGCCAAGACGGACCTCAGTACTTC.

This clone is a singleton in its sample. The junction shows a germline mismatch at one end, possibly a read error. The rearrangement joins TRBV5-8 to TRBJ2-1; D may correspond to TRBD1 or TRBD2 (6 bases each). CDR1 is SGHTS and CDR2 is YDEGEE in the germline V gene. The CDR3 covers 17 residues. CDR3 region: CASSSTRSGAFRNGQFF. CDR3 nucleotides: TGTGCCAGCAGCTCGACCCGGTCGGGGGCCTTTAGGAATGGGCAGTTCTTC. The entire variable domain, with the rest obtained from reference TRBV5-8 and TRBJ2-1, is as follows: EAGVTQSPTHLIKTRGQQATLRCSPISGHTSVYWYQQALGLGLQFLLWYDEGEERNRGNFPPRFSGRQFPNYSSELNVNALELEDSALYLCASSSTRSGAFRNGQFFGPGTRLTVL.

The V gene is TRBV14, the J gene TRBJ1-2; 10 bases align to TRBD1. The CDR3 loop spans 13 amino acids. Germline trimming cut 5 bases from V and 8 bases from J; bases unmatched to any gene: 5. Germline values: CDR1 SGHDN, CDR2 FVKESK. The CDR3 here is CASSDGTGVGYTF. The CDR3 DNA is TGTGCCAGCAGCGACGGGACAGGGGTCGGCTACACCTTC. Complete variable domain (other parts from reference TRBV14 and TRBJ1-2): EAGVTQFPSHSVIEKGQTVTLRCDPISGHDNLYWYRRVMGKEIKFLLHFVKESKQDESGMPNNRFLAERTGGTYSTLKVQPAELEDSGVYFCASSDGTGVGYTFGSGTRLTVV.

This chain connects TRBV7-3 to TRBJ1-4, with a weak D call TRBD1 (5 bases). V lost 5 bases to trimming and J lost 3 bases, with 10 bases between them. This CDR3 contains 14 residues. Germline CDR1 SGHTA, CDR2 FQGTGA. CDR3 sequence: CASSPTGPNEKLFF. The CDR3 region has the DNA TGTGCCAGCAGCCCAACAGGTCCTAATGAAAAACTGTTTTTT.

CDR3 loop: CATSRGLAGVGQETQYF. CDR3 nucleotides: TGTGCCACCAGCAGAGGTCTAGCGGGTGTTGGACAGGAGACCCAGTACTTC. The V gene is TRBV15, the J gene TRBJ2-5, with 8 bases identical to TRBD2. Germline CDR1 LNHNV, CDR2 YYDKDF (reference sequence). CDR3 length equals 17 residues. V lost 1 base, J lost 5 bases, and 12 bases stayed unmatched.

The chain recombines TRBV10-1 with TRBJ2-1; TRBD2 matches 8 bases. The trim removed 3 bases at V and 4 bases at J, leaving 2 bases unmatched. The CDR3 totals 14 residues. Germline V lookup: CDR1 WNHNN, CDR2 SYGVQD (reference sequence). The CDR3 protein is CASSDSGTYNEQFF. CDR3 coding DNA: TGCGCCAGCAGTGATAGCGGGACATACAATGAGCAGTTCTTC.

The rearrangement joins TRBV15 to TRBJ1-5, with 7 bases that match TRBD1. The CDR3 has 16 amino acids. Per germline, CDR1 LNHNV and CDR2 YYDKDF (reference sequence). The junction had 8 bases not matched to a gene; V was cut back by 1 base and J by 5 bases. The CDR3 DNA reads as TGTGCCACCAGCAGAGCCGGCAGGGGGGACGATCAGCCCCAGCATTTT. Its protein product is CATSRAGRGDDQPQHF.

This clone showed up just once. The chain uses TRBV5-5 and TRBJ2-7; D remains ambiguous. CDR3 length equals 11 residues. Germline V gene lookup returns CDR1 SGHKS and CDR2 YYEKEE (reference sequence). Trimming removed 0 bases from V and 6 bases from J, with 4 bases in between. CDR3 DNA sequence: TGTGCCAGCAGCTTGGTTAGCGAGCAGTACTTC. Amino acids: CASSLVSEQYF. Combining the CDR3 with reference TRBV5-5 and TRBJ2-7 gives the whole variable domain DAGVTQSPTHLIKTRGQQVTLRCSPISGHKSVSWYQQVLGQGPQFIFQYYEKEERGRGNFPDRFSARQFPNYSSELNVNALLLGDSALYLCASSLVSEQYFGPGTRLTVT.

This clone was observed a single time. This chain connects TRBV6-6 to TRBJ1-1; perhaps TRBD1 as D (6 bases). Deletions cut 0 bases from V and 7 bases from J, with 9 bases between. Germline V gene sequence: CDR1 MNHNY, CDR2 SVGAGI (reference sequence). The CDR3 contains 13 residues. The CDR3 bases are TGTGCCAGCAGTTACTCGATAGGGGGTGAAGCTTTCTTT. It codes for CASSYSIGGEAFF.

In this sample, this clone turned up a few times. Other DNA sequences in the sample encode the same CDR3. The chain has TRBV9 and TRBJ2-2, with D hard to call. Trimming took off 0 bases at V and 1 base at J, with 4 bases between the two ends. CDR3 size: 14 residues. Looked up from germline, CDR1 is SGDLS and CDR2 is YYNGEE. CDR3 nucleotide sequence: TGTGCCAGCAGCGTAGGAGGGAACACCGGGGAGCTGTTTTTT. This gives the protein CASSVGGNTGELFF.

The chain uses TRBV5-1 and TRBJ2-1; no definite D call. This CDR3 has 16 amino acids. The V gene's germline CDR1 is SGHRS and CDR2 YFSETQ. V gave up 4 bases and J gave up 2 bases, with 16 bases separating them. The DNA for the CDR3 is TGCGCCAGCAGCCTTTGGTCCGGCCGGACCTACAATGAGCAGTTCTTC. This encodes CASSLWSGRTYNEQFF.

The chain recombines TRBV10-3 with TRBJ2-1; D may be TRBD1 (6 bases). Germline values: CDR1 ENHRY, CDR2 SYGVKD. Trimming stripped 3 bases from V and 3 bases from J, with 18 bases between. CDR3 length: 17 amino acids. The CDR3 protein is CAISETQGEKDYNEQFF. In DNA form, the CDR3 reads TGTGCCATCAGTGAAACACAGGGCGAGAAGGACTACAATGAGCAGTTCTTC.

Regarding this clone: Other DNA sequences in the same sample also yield this CDR3. The chain carries TRBV7-2 and TRBJ2-5; D gene ambiguous. The V and J ends lost 5 bases and 2 bases respectively, with 9 bases between them. From germline, CDR1 is SGHTA and CDR2 FQGNSA. The CDR3 has 13 amino acids. In DNA, the CDR3 is TGTGCCAGCAGCCTCACCCGACAAGAGACCCAGTACTTC. This sequence encodes CASSLTRQETQYF.

The CDR3 region is CASSLFKRIDLNTEAFF. In nucleotides, the CDR3 is TGTGCCAGCAGTTTATTCAAGAGGATTGATCTGAACACTGAAGCTTTCTTT. This chain connects TRBV27 to TRBJ1-1, with D hard to call. The germline V gene has CDR1 MNHEY and CDR2 SMNVEV (reference sequence). The CDR3 runs to 17 residues. The V end lost 1 base, the J end lost 0 bases, and 15 bases lay between the germline ends.

The chain recombines TRBV19 with TRBJ2-1, with 7 nucleotides matching TRBD1. The length of the CDR3 is 15 residues. Unmatched junction bases numbered 9, after V lost 4 bases and J lost 6 bases. CDR1 is LNHDA, CDR2 SQIVND, per germline (reference sequence). CDR3 nucleotide sequence: TGTGCCAGTAGTACCAAAATTCCAGGGGGCAATGAGCAGTTCTTC. Protein: CASSTKIPGGNEQFF.